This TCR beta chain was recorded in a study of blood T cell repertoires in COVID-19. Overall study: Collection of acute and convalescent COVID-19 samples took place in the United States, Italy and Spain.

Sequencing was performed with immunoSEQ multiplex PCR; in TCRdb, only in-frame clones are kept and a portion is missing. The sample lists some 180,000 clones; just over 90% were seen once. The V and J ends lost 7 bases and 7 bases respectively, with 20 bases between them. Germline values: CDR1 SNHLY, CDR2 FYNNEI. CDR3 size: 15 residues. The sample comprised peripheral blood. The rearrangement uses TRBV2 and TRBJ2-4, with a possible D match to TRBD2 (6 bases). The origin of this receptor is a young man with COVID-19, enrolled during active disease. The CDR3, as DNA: TGTGCCAGCATCATAAACCGGGGTCGGGGGAACATTCAGTACTTC. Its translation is CASIINRGRGNIQYF.